Below are 22 T cell receptor beta chains sequenced from a single sample in a study of cytotoxic CD8 clonotypes in ibrutinib-treated CLL. Profiled with immunoSEQ multiplex PCR; TCRdb holds only in-frame clones, not every one. This sample has more than 200,000 clones, with 65% to 80% found just once. Specimen: PBMCs, collected after 12 months of ibrutinib treatment. All receptors derive from a human donor with chronic lymphocytic leukemia.

This clone has more than one count but fewer than ten. The rearrangement joins TRBV7-3 to TRBJ1-2; no clear D gene. CDR1 and CDR2 from the germline V gene are SGHTA and FQGTGA. Trimming cost V 2 bases and J 8 bases, with 12 bases left between them. The CDR3 is 13 residues long. This chain's CDR3 is CASSLAQGGGYTF. The CDR3 nucleotides are TGTGCCAGCAGCTTAGCACAAGGAGGCGGCTACACCTTC.

This clone turned up a few times. The chain joins TRBV30 to TRBJ2-5, with 8 bases that match TRBD2. In germline, CDR1 is GTSNPN, CDR2 SVGIG (reference sequence). The ends lost 0 bases at V and 3 bases at J; junction bases unmatched: 9. CDR3 length: 16 residues. The CDR3 region has the DNA TGTGCCTGGAGTGTCCCGAGGCTAGCGGGTAAAGAGACCCAGTACTTC. Encoded protein: CAWSVPRLAGKETQYF.

This chain joins TRBV7-6 and TRBJ2-7, with no clear D. Germline V gene lookup returns CDR1 SGHVS and CDR2 FNYEAQ. The CDR3 runs 14 residues. The V and J ends lost 6 bases and 0 bases respectively, with 12 bases between them. The CDR3, as DNA: TGTGCCAGCAGACCAGGCCGAAACTCCTACGAGCAGTACTTC. As protein: CASRPGRNSYEQYF.

V and J are TRBV5-6 and TRBJ2-3; D not certain. The germline CDR1 and CDR2 sequences are SGHDT and YYEEEE. This CDR3 has 12 amino acids. V was trimmed by 1 base and J by 7 bases, leaving 7 bases between them. The CDR3, as DNA: TGTGCCAGCAGCTTGTACCCCCATACGCAGTATTTT. It codes for CASSLYPHTQYF.

This clone has just a few counts. CDR3 bases: TGTGCCAGCAGCCAAGAGGTCCGGGGGGGAGGTGGCTACACCTTC. It yields the protein CASSQEVRGGGGYTF. The gene calls are TRBV4-2 and TRBJ1-2; possible D gene TRBD1, 5 bases. Germline CDR1 reads LGHNA; CDR2 reads YNFKEQ. Trimming took 0 bases from V and 7 from J, leaving 15 bases between them. This CDR3 has 15 amino acids.

This clone was counted a single time. The chain employs TRBV7-2 and TRBJ1-3, with unresolved D. Trimming stripped 5 bases from V and 2 bases from J, with 13 bases between. This CDR3 has 15 residues. Per germline, CDR1 SGHTA and CDR2 FQGNSA. The CDR3 region is CASSPSSTAGNTIYF. CDR3 nucleotides: TGTGCCAGCAGCCCATCCTCCACAGCTGGAAACACCATATATTTT.

This clone has more than one count but fewer than ten. V usage is TRBV5-1 and J usage is TRBJ1-3; 7 nucleotides line up with TRBD1. Germline values: CDR1 SGHRS, CDR2 YFSETQ. The CDR3 runs to 16 residues. Unmatched junction bases numbered 8, after V lost 1 base and J lost 4 bases. CDR3 region: CASSLLSTGPGNTIYF. The CDR3 DNA reads TGCGCCAGCAGCTTGCTTTCGACAGGGCCCGGAAACACCATATATTTT.

CDR3 amino acids: CASRTSGTYEQYF. The DNA for the CDR3 is TGTGCCTCCCGGACTAGCGGCACCTACGAGCAGTACTTC. The rearrangement uses TRBV30 and TRBJ2-7; 10 bases line up with TRBD2. CDR1 is GTSNPN and CDR2 is SVGIG in the germline V gene (reference sequence). The CDR3 runs to 13 residues. Trimming took 7 bases from V and 2 from J; bases not matched to a gene: 5.

The chain carries TRBV9 and TRBJ2-1; 7 bases are shared with TRBD2. Germline V gene data show CDR1 as SGDLS and CDR2 as YYNGEE. V was clipped by 4 bases and J by 6 bases; unmatched bases: 10. The CDR3 is made up of 15 amino acids. The CDR3: CASSPRLASGNEQFF. Written as DNA, the CDR3 is TGTGCCAGCAGCCCTCGACTAGCTTCGGGCAATGAGCAGTTCTTC.

The CDR3 DNA reads TGTGCCAGCTCACGTACAGGGGCTGGAAACACCATATATTTT. Translation: CASSRTGAGNTIYF. This rearrangement joins TRBV18 to TRBJ1-3; 7 bases are a match to TRBD1. This CDR3 comprises 14 residues. J was trimmed by 2 bases and V by 4 bases; bases with no gene match: 2. Germline loops: CDR1 KGHSH, CDR2 LQKENI.

The chain uses TRBV30 and TRBJ1-1; D call uncertain. Trimming cost V 1 base and J 5 bases, with 14 bases left between them. From germline, CDR1 is GTSNPN and CDR2 SVGIG (reference sequence). This CDR3 spans 14 amino acids. CDR3 protein: CAWSDWPMGTEAFF. CDR3 bases: TGTGCCTGGAGTGATTGGCCGATGGGGACTGAAGCTTTCTTT.

This clone appeared a few times. The chain uses TRBV5-1 and TRBJ1-5; D is unresolved. Trimming took off 2 bases at V and 2 bases at J, with 5 bases between the two ends. CDR1 is SGHRS and CDR2 is YFSETQ in the germline V gene. This CDR3 comprises 13 residues. The CDR3 loop is CASSFLGNQPQHF. For the CDR3, the DNA is TGCGCCAGCAGCTTTTTAGGCAATCAGCCCCAGCATTTT. The variable domain in full, with the rest retrieved from reference TRBV5-1 and TRBJ1-5, is KAGVTQTPRYLIKTRGQQVTLSCSPISGHRSVSWYQQTPGQGLQFLFEYFSETQRNKGNFPGRFSGRQFSNSRSEMNVSTLELGDSALYLCASSFLGNQPQHFGDGTRLSIL.

The chain combines TRBV7-2 with TRBJ1-2; maybe TRBD1 (6 bases). This CDR3 is built from 14 residues. V lost 5 bases, J lost 5 bases, and 15 bases lay in between. CDR1 and CDR2 from the germline V gene are SGHTA and FQGNSA. CDR3 residues: CASSVSGTYYGYTF. The CDR3 DNA is TGTGCCAGCAGCGTATCCGGGACATATTATGGCTACACCTTC.

This clone has a single count. The chain carries TRBV6-4 and TRBJ2-5; TRBD2 aligns across 8 bases. The CDR3 is 15 residues long. The germline V gene has CDR1 MRHNA and CDR2 SNTAGT. J gave up 5 bases and V 5 bases, and 10 bases lay outside the gene matches. CDR3 nucleotide sequence: TGTGCCAGCAGTTACCGGGAGGGGGGACCGGAGACCCAGTACTTC. Its protein product is CASSYREGGPETQYF.

This clone was found a few times. The chain is built from TRBV7-9 and TRBJ1-2; D gene unclear. Per germline, CDR1 SEHNR and CDR2 FQNEAQ (reference sequence). The V end was cut by 1 base, the J end by 0 bases, with 12 bases between. The CDR3 runs to 16 residues. For the CDR3, the DNA is TGTGCCAGCAGCTTAGTAATCCAGCGTTCTAACTATGGCTACACCTTC. Translated, it gives CASSLVIQRSNYGYTF.

The chain recombines TRBV5-1 with TRBJ2-1; D might be TRBD1 (5 bases). This CDR3 is 15 amino acids long. Germline values: CDR1 SGHRS, CDR2 YFSETQ. Trimming pared 0 bases from V and 8 bases from J, leaving 15 bases between. As DNA, the CDR3 is TGCGCCAGCAGCTTGGTAGGCAGGGTAGGGGATGAGCAGTTCTTC. Protein: CASSLVGRVGDEQFF.

For this clone: Different DNA sequences within this sample yield the same CDR3. V gene TRBV9 combines with J gene TRBJ2-1, with 14 nucleotides matching TRBD2. The CDR3 loop spans 18 amino acids. The junction had 2 bases not matched to a gene; V was cut back by 0 bases and J by 0 bases. CDR1 and CDR2 (germline): SGDLS, YYNGEE. Here the CDR3 reads CASSVAGTSGSSYNEQFF. DNA for the CDR3: TGTGCCAGCAGCGTAGCGGGGACTAGCGGGAGCTCCTACAATGAGCAGTTCTTC.

V is TRBV4-1 and J is TRBJ2-1; perhaps D is TRBD1 or TRBD2 (6 bases each). The V end was cut by 3 bases, the J end by 6 bases, with 12 bases between. Germline V CDR1 and CDR2: MGHRA, YSYEKL. The CDR3 spans 14 residues. The CDR3, as DNA: TGCGCCAGCAGCCATAGAGGGGGAGGCAATGAGCAGTTCTTC. It specifies CASSHRGGGNEQFF.

This clone was detected once. The V call is TRBV7-2, the J call TRBJ1-4; D may be TRBD1 (6 bases). Germline V gene lookup returns CDR1 SGHTA and CDR2 FQGNSA. The CDR3 totals 13 residues. V was cut by 5 bases and J by 5 bases, with 9 bases left in between. The CDR3 DNA sequence: TGTGCCAGCAGCCGACAGGTGAATGAAAAACTGTTTTTT. As protein: CASSRQVNEKLFF. The entire variable domain, with the rest obtained from reference TRBV7-2 and TRBJ1-4, is as follows: GAGVSQSPSNKVTEKGKDVELRCDPISGHTALYWYRQSLGQGLEFLIYFQGNSAPDKSGLPSDRFSAERTGGSVSTLTIQRTQQEDSAVYLCASSRQVNEKLFFGSGTQLSVL.

The V gene is TRBV2, the J gene TRBJ2-3; 10 bases agree with TRBD2. Germline CDR1 SNHLY, CDR2 FYNNEI. The length of the CDR3 is 12 residues. After removal of 6 bases from V and 14 bases from J, the junction contained 8 bases not matched to a gene. The DNA of the CDR3 is TGTGCCAGCAGACTAGCGGGGAACGGTGGGTATTTT. It translates to CASRLAGNGGYF.

This clone was seen a handful of times. This chain links TRBV4-1 with TRBJ1-1; 7 bases map to TRBD1. Germline V CDR1 and CDR2: MGHRA, YSYEKL. Trimming removed 1 base from V and 2 bases from J; junction bases left unmatched: 7. The length of the CDR3 is 16 residues. Here the CDR3 DNA reads TGCGCCAGCAGCCAAGGAGACAGGGTAGGAAACACTGAAGCTTTCTTT. Protein: CASSQGDRVGNTEAFF.

Details on this clone: The same CDR3 is also encoded by other DNA sequences in this sample. The CDR3: CASSFQVSYEQYF. As DNA, the CDR3 is TGTGCCAGCAGTTTTCAGGTTTCCTACGAGCAGTACTTC. The V gene is TRBV27, the J gene TRBJ2-7; D is undetermined. This CDR3 comprises 13 residues. Germline CDR1 reads MNHEY; CDR2 reads SMNVEV (reference sequence). V dropped 3 bases and J dropped 1 base, with 7 bases sitting between them.